The 21 T cell receptor beta chains presented below share a single source sample, sequenced in a study of blood T cell repertoires in COVID-19 (dated by TCRdb to about 2020). Libraries were built with the immunoSEQ multiplex PCR assay. TCRdb provides this immuneACCESS table in a form limited to in-frame rearrangements. Some clones are lacking; in checked studies, under half of them reflect an unresolved V gene, and why the rest are absent is not known. The sample has some 170,000 clones on record, approximately 80% of them singletons. The ten largest account for around 8.1% of the sample. Sequencing used peripheral blood. The receptor source for this set is a woman between 50 and 59 years old with active or convalescent COVID-19.

This chain uses TRBV28 with TRBJ2-7; the match to TRBD1 covers 10 bases. V dropped 5 bases and J dropped 2; count of bases not matched to a gene: 9. CDR1 and CDR2 (germline): MDHEN, SYDVKM. The CDR3 runs 16 residues. CDR3 nucleotide sequence: TGTGCCAGCAGTCCCCCCTCGGGACAGGGGCCCTACGAGCAGTACTTC. Translated, it gives CASSPPSGQGPYEQYF.

The rearrangement uses TRBV19 and TRBJ2-1; 7 bases fit TRBD2. The V and J ends lost 5 bases and 2 bases, in that order; junction bases with no gene match: 9. From germline, CDR1 is LNHDA and CDR2 SQIVND (reference sequence). The CDR3 is 16 residues long. DNA of the CDR3: TGTGCCAGTAGTCAAAGATGGGGGGGAGCCTACAATGAGCAGTTCTTC. This encodes CASSQRWGGAYNEQFF.

The V gene is TRBV7-9, the J gene TRBJ1-4; TRBD1 matches 10 bases. With 5 bases clipped from V and 6 bases from J, the junction kept 3 bases outside the gene matches. This CDR3 region has 14 residues. From germline, CDR1 is SEHNR and CDR2 FQNEAQ (reference sequence). CDR3 DNA: TGTGCCAGCAGCCTCGGGACAGGGGATGAAAAACTGTTTTTT. Translating it yields CASSLGTGDEKLFF.

The V and J genes are TRBV7-2 and TRBJ1-1; possible D gene TRBD1, 5 bases. V was shortened by 5 bases and J by 3 bases, with 10 bases between the two germline ends. Germline V lookup: CDR1 SGHTA, CDR2 FQGNSA. CDR3 length equals 13 residues. For the CDR3, the DNA is TGTGCCAGCAGCACCCGACAGTACACTGAAGCTTTCTTT. It codes for CASSTRQYTEAFF.

The V and J genes are TRBV6-5 and TRBJ2-1; perhaps TRBD2 as D (6 bases). V was clipped by 6 bases and J by 2 bases, with 8 bases between them. Germline V gene sequence: CDR1 MNHEY, CDR2 SVGAGI. The CDR3 spans 13 residues. The CDR3 DNA follows: TGTGCCAGCAGGGAGGGTCCCTACAATGAGCAGTTCTTC. It encodes CASREGPYNEQFF.

This chain uses TRBV5-5 with TRBJ2-7, with TRBD2 as a possible D gene (5 bases). CDR1 SGHKS and CDR2 YYEKEE come from the germline V gene (reference sequence). This CDR3 is built from 12 residues. V lost 8 bases and J 2 bases, leaving 11 bases between the germline ends. The CDR3 spells CASSLEAYEQYF. The CDR3 DNA reads TGTGCCAGTTCACTAGAGGCCTACGAGCAGTACTTC.

The CDR3 nucleotides are TGTGCCAGCAGCCACTCTGGGGCCAACGTCCTGACTTTC. It yields the protein CASSHSGANVLTF. V gene TRBV5-5 combines with J gene TRBJ2-6; D is unclear. V lost 4 bases and J lost 0, with 2 bases in between. The CDR3 runs to 13 residues. The germline gives CDR1 SGHKS, CDR2 YYEKEE (reference sequence).

The chain links TRBV6-5 to TRBJ2-2; 13 nucleotides match TRBD2. The CDR3 sequence is 15 residues long. Germline CDR1 and CDR2: MNHEY and SVGAGI. Trimming removed 5 bases from V and 5 bases from J; junction bases left unmatched: 2. The DNA for the CDR3 is TGTGCCAGCAGTCCACTAGCGGGGGGGACCGGGGAGCTGTTTTTT. Protein product: CASSPLAGGTGELFF.

V is TRBV11-3 and J is TRBJ1-4; D is undetermined. Between the trimmed V and J ends, which lost 7 bases and 0 bases, there was a span of 12 bases. CDR3 length: 15 residues. Looked up from germline, CDR1 is SGHNT and CDR2 is YENEEA. The CDR3 DNA reads as TGTGCCAGCAACCCCCCCGGGTCAACTAATGAAAAACTGTTTTTT. Translated: CASNPPGSTNEKLFF.

This clone was seen once. Other DNA sequences in this specimen translate into the identical CDR3. The chain recombines TRBV11-2 with TRBJ1-3; D is perhaps TRBD1 (6 bases). CDR1 SGHAT and CDR2 FQNNGV come from the germline V gene. CDR3 length: 15 amino acids. Trimming stripped 3 bases from V and 4 bases from J, with 13 bases between. CDR3 protein: CASSLTGRGGNTIYF. The CDR3 DNA reads as TGTGCCAGCAGCTTGACAGGCCGTGGGGGAAACACCATATATTTT.

V is TRBV19 and J is TRBJ2-4; no clear D. The ends were cut back, 5 bases at V and 0 bases at J, with 14 bases in the middle. Per the germline V gene, CDR1 is LNHDA and CDR2 is SQIVND (reference sequence). The CDR3 extends over 16 amino acids. CDR3 DNA sequence: TGTGCCAGTAGTGTACAGATTCTCATAGCCAAAAACATTCAGTACTTC. Residues: CASSVQILIAKNIQYF.

This clone turned up a few times. V gene TRBV9 combines with J gene TRBJ1-4, with TRBD1 as a possible D gene (6 bases). V was trimmed by 3 bases and J by 3 bases, leaving 12 bases between them. The CDR3 runs 15 residues. Germline V gene sequence: CDR1 SGDLS, CDR2 YYNGEE. This chain's CDR3 is CASSATRGSNEKLFF. CDR3 bases: TGTGCCAGCAGCGCAACCAGGGGTTCTAATGAAAAACTGTTTTTT.

The CDR3 DNA follows: TGTGCCAGCAGCAAAAAAAGGACAGGGGGAAGAAACACCATATATTTT. Amino acids: CASSKKRTGGRNTIYF. The chain has TRBV21-1 and TRBJ1-3; the tabulated D call, TRBD1, remains unverified against the DNA. TRBV21-1 is a known pseudogene. The CDR3 has 16 amino acids.

This clone was counted between two and nine times. V is TRBV3-1 (or the pseudogene TRBV3-2) and J is TRBJ2-3; D may be TRBD2 (7 bases). V was cut by 4 bases and J by 5 bases, with 19 bases left in between. From germline, CDR1 is LGHDT and CDR2 YNNKEL (reference sequence). The CDR3 contains 16 residues. The CDR3 protein is CASSPSGGGGRDTQYF. Here the CDR3 DNA reads TGTGCCAGCAGCCCCTCGGGGGGCGGGGGCAGAGATACGCAGTATTTT.

The chain carries TRBV5-1 and TRBJ1-1; D gene uncertain. The CDR3 loop spans 15 amino acids. CDR1 SGHRS and CDR2 YFSETQ come from the germline V gene. V was pared by 1 base and J by 6 bases, with 16 bases between. CDR3 amino acids: CASSLTGGPSAEAFF. The CDR3 nucleotides are TGCGCCAGCAGCTTGACGGGAGGGCCGTCGGCTGAAGCTTTCTTT.

The rearrangement links TRBV28 to TRBJ1-4; tentatively, D is TRBD1 (6 bases). Trimming removed 11 bases from V and 6 bases from J, with 19 bases in between. Germline CDR1 reads MDHEN; CDR2 reads SYDVKM. The CDR3 sequence is 14 residues long. CDR3 loop: CALKSGVGDEKLFF. In DNA form, the CDR3 reads TGTGCCCTGAAATCAGGGGTAGGGGATGAAAAACTGTTTTTT.

J is TRBJ2-5 and V is TRBV6-5; 7 bases map to TRBD1. The germline V gene encodes CDR1 MNHEY and CDR2 SVGAGI. CDR3 length equals 13 residues. V was pared by 6 bases and J by 5 bases, with 6 bases of the junction left unmatched. The CDR3 nucleotides are TGTGCCAGCAGGGCAGGGGGTGCGGAGACCCAGTACTTC. Translated: CASRAGGAETQYF.

The gene calls are TRBV2 and TRBJ2-1; a possible D gene is TRBD1 (5 bases). CDR1 is SNHLY, CDR2 FYNNEI, per germline. The CDR3 spans 15 residues. V gave up 11 bases and J gave up 0 bases, with 17 bases separating them. CDR3 DNA: TGTGCCTCCTCTCCTTTGGGGCTCTCCTACAATGAGCAGTTCTTC. This sequence encodes CASSPLGLSYNEQFF.

The rearrangement joins TRBV5-4 to TRBJ2-3, with TRBD2 as a possible D gene (5 bases). V was clipped by 4 bases and J by 5 bases, with 14 bases between them. This CDR3 comprises 14 residues. Germline V lookup: CDR1 SGHNT, CDR2 YYREEE (reference sequence). In nucleotides, the CDR3 is TGTGCCAGCAGCACCCGGACTGCCCGAGATACGCAGTATTTT. This gives the protein CASSTRTARDTQYF. The full variable domain, completed using reference TRBV5-4 and TRBJ2-3, is ETGVTQSPTHLIKTRGQQVTLRCSSQSGHNTVSWYQQALGQGPQFIFQYYREEENGRGNFPPRFSGLQFPNYSSELNVNALELDDSALYLCASSTRTARDTQYFGPGTRLTVL.

V and J are TRBV5-1 and TRBJ2-2, with 7 bases fitting TRBD2. This CDR3 spans 15 amino acids. Germline V gene sequence: CDR1 SGHRS, CDR2 YFSETQ. J was trimmed by 5 bases and V by 0 bases; bases with no gene match: 4. CDR3 nucleotide sequence: TGCGCCAGCAGCTTGGCTAGGGGAGGGACCGGGGAGCTGTTTTTT. This gives the protein CASSLARGGTGELFF.

This clone was detected once. The V and J genes are TRBV7-8 and TRBJ2-3; 7 bases are a match to TRBD2. The CDR3 loop spans 17 amino acids. Germline V gene lookup returns CDR1 SGHVS and CDR2 FQNEAQ. Losses at the gene ends were 1 base for V and 5 bases for J; bases not matched to a gene: 12. The CDR3 sequence: CASSLVGREPLGDTQYF. In DNA form, the CDR3 reads TGTGCCAGCAGCTTAGTTGGGCGGGAGCCCCTGGGAGATACGCAGTATTTT. The whole variable domain, filled in from reference TRBV7-8 and TRBJ2-3, reads GAGVSQSPRYKVAKRGQDVALRCDPISGHVSLFWYQQALGQGPEFLTYFQNEAQLDKSGLPSDRFFAERPEGSVSTLKIQRTQQEDSAVYLCASSLVGREPLGDTQYFGPGTRLTVL.